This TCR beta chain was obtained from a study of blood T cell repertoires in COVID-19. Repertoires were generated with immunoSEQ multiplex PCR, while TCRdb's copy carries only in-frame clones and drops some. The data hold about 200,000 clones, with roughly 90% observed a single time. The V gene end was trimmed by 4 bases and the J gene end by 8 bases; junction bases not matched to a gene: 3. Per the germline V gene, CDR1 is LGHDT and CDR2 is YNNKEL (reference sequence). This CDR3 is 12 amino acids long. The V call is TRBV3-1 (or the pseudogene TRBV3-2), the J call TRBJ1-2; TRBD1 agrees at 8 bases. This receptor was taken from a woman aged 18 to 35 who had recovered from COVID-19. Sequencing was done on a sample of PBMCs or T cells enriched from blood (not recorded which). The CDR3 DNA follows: TGTGCCAGCAGCCGACAGGGGTTGGGCTACACCTTC. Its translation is CASSRQGLGYTF.